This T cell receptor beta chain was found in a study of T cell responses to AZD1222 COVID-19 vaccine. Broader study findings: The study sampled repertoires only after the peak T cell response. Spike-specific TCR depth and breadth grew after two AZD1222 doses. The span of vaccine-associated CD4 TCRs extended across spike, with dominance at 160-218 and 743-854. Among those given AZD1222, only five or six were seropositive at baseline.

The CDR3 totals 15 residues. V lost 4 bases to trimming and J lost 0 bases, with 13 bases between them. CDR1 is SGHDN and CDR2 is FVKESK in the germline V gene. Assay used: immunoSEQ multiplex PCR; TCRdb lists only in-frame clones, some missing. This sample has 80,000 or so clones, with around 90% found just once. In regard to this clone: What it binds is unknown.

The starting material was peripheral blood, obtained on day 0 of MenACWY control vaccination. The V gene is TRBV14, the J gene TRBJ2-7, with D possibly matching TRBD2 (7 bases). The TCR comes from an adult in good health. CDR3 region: CASSPPGGLSYEQYF. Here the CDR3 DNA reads TGTGCCAGCAGCCCTCCGGGGGGCCTCTCCTACGAGCAGTACTTC.